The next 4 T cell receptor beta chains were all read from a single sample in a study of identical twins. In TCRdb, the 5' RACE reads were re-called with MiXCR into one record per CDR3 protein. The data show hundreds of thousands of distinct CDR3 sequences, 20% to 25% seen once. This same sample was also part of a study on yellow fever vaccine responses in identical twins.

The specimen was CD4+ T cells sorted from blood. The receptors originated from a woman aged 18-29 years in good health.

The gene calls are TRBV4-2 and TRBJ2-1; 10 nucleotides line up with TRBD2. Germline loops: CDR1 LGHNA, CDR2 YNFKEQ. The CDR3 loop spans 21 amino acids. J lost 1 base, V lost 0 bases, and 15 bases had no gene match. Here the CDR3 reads CASSQDPLAGVGRGSYNEQFF. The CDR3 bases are TGTGCCAGCAGCCAAGACCCCCTAGCGGGAGTCGGCCGGGGATCCTACAATGAGCAGTTCTTC.

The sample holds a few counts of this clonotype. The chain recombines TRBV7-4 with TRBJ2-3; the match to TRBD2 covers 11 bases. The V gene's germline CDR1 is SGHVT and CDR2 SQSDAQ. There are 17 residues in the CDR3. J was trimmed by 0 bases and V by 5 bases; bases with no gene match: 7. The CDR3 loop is CASSTRTSGHSTDTQYF. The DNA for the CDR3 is TGTGCCAGCAGCACCCGGACTAGCGGGCATAGCACAGATACGCAGTATTTT.

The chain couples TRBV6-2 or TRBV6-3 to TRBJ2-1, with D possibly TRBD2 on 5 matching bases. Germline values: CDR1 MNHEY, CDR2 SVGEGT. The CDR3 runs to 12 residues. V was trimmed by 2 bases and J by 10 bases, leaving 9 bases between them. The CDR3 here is CASSYTQREQFF. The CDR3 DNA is TGTGCCAGCAGTTACACCCAGCGGGAGCAGTTCTTC.

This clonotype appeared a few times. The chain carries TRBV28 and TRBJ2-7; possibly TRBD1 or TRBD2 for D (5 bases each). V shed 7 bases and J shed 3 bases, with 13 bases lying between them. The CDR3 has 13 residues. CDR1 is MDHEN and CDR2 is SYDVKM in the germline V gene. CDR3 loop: CASTTGRGYEQYF. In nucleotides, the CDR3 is TGTGCCAGCACCACAGGACGGGGCTACGAGCAGTACTTC.